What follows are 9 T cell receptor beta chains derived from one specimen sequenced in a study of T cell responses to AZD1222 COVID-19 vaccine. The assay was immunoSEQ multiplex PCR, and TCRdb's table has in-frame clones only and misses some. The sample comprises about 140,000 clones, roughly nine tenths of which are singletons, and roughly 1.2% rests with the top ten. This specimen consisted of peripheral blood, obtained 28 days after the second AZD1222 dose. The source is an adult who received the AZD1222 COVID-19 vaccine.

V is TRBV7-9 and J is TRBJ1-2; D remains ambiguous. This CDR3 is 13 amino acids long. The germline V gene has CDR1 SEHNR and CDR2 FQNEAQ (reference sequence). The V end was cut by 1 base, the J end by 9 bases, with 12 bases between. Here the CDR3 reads CASSLGPNRSYTF. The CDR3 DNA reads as TGTGCCAGCAGCTTAGGGCCAAATCGTAGCTACACCTTC.

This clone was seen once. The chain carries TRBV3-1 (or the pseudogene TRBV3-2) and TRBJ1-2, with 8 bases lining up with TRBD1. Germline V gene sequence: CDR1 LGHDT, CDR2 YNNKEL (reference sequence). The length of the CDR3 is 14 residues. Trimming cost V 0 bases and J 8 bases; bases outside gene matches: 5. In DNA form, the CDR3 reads TGTGCCAGCAGCCAAGAAACAGGGGGAAGGGGCTACACCTTC. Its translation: CASSQETGGRGYTF.

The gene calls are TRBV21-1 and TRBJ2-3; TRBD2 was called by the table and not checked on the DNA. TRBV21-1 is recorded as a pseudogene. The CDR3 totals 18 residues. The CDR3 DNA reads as TGTGCCAGCAGCAAAGCAGGATTAGCGGGAAAGGACTCAGATACGCAGTATTTT. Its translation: CASSKAGLAGKDSDTQYF.

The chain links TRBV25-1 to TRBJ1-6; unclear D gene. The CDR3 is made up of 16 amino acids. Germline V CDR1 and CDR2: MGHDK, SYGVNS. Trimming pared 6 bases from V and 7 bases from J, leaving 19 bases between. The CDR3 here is CASRVLTSGGNSPLHF. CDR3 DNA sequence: TGTGCCAGCAGAGTCCTCACTTCGGGTGGGAATTCACCCCTCCACTTT.

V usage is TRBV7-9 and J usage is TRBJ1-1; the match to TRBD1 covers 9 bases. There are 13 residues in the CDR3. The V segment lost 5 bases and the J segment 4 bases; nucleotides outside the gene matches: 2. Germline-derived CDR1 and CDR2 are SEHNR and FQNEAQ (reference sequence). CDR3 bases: TGTGCCAGCAGCGTACAGGGGGCCACTGAAGCTTTCTTT. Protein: CASSVQGATEAFF. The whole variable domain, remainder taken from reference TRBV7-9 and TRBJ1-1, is DTGVSQNPRHKITKRGQNVTFRCDPISEHNRLYWYRQTLGQGPEFLTYFQNEAQLEKSRLLSDRFSAERPKGSFSTLEIQRTEQGDSAMYLCASSVQGATEAFFGQGTRLTVV.

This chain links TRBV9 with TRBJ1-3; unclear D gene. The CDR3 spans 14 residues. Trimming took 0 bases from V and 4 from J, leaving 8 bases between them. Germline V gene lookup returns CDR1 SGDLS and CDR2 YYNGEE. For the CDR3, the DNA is TGTGCCAGCAGCGTAGTAGGGAGGGGAAACACCATATATTTT. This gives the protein CASSVVGRGNTIYF.

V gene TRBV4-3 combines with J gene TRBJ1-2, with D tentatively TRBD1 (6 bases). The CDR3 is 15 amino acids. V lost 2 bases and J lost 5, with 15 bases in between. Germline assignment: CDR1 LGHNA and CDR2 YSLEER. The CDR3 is CASSQRDTAWYGYTF. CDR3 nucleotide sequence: TGCGCCAGCAGCCAACGGGACACCGCGTGGTATGGCTACACCTTC.

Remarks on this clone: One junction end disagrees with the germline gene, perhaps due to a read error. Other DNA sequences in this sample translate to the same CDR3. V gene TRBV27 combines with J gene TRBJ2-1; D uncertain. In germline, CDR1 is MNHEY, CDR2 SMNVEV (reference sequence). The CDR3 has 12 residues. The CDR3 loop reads CASSLGYNEQFF. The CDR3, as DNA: TGTGCCAGCAGTTTAGGGTACAATGAACAGTTCTTC.

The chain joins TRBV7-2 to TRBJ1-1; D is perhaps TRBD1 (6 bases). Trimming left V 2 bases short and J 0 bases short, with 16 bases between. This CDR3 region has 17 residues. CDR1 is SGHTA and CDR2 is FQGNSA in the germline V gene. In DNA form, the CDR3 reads TGTGCCAGCAGCTTAACGGGGGGCAGGGGACTGAACACTGAAGCTTTCTTT. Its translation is CASSLTGGRGLNTEAFF.